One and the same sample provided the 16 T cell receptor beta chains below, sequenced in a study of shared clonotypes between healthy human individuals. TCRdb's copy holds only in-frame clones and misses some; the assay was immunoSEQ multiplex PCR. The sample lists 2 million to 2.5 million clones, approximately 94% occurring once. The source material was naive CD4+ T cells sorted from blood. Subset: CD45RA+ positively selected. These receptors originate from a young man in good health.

CDR3 in DNA: TGTGCCAGCAGCTTGTCAGGGAGGGGCTACACCTTC. This codes for CASSLSGRGYTF. The V call is TRBV7-2, the J call TRBJ1-2; a weak D match, TRBD1 (5 bases). This CDR3 contains 12 residues. Germline V CDR1 and CDR2: SGHTA, FQGNSA. V was shortened by 3 bases and J by 8 bases, with 10 bases between the two germline ends.

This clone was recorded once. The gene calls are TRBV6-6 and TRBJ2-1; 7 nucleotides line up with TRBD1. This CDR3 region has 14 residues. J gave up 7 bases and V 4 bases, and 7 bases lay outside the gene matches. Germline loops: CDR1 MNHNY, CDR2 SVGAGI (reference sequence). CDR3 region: CASSWAGTVNEQFF. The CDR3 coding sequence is TGTGCCAGCAGTTGGGCCGGGACAGTAAATGAGCAGTTCTTC.

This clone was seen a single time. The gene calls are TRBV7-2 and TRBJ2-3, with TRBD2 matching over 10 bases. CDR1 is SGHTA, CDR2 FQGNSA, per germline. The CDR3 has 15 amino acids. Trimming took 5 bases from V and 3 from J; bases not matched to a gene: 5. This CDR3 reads CASSPASGRTDTQYF. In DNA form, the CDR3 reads TGTGCCAGCAGCCCCGCTAGCGGGAGAACAGATACGCAGTATTTT.

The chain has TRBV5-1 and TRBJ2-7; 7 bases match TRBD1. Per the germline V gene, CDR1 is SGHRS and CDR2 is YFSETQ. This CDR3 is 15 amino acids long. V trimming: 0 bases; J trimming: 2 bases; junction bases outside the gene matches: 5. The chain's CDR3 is CASSLEGTATYEQYF. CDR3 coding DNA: TGCGCCAGCAGCTTGGAAGGGACAGCTACCTACGAGCAGTACTTC.

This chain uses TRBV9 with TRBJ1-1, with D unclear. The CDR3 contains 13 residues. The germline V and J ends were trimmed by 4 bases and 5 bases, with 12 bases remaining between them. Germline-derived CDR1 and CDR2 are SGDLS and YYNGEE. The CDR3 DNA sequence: TGTGCCAGCAGCCAATCCCCGGGGACTGAAGCTTTCTTT. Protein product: CASSQSPGTEAFF.

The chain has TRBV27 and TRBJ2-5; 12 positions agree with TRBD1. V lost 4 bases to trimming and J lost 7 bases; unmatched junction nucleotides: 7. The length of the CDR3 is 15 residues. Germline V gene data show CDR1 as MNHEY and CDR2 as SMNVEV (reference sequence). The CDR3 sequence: CASSSPGQGAGTQYF. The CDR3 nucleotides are TGTGCCAGCAGTTCGCCGGGACAGGGGGCCGGGACCCAGTACTTC.

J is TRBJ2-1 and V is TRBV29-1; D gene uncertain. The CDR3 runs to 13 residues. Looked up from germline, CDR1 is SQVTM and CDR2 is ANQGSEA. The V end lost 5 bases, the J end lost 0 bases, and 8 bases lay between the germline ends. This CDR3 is CSVSPGSYNEQFF. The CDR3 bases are TGCAGCGTTTCCCCGGGCTCCTACAATGAGCAGTTCTTC.

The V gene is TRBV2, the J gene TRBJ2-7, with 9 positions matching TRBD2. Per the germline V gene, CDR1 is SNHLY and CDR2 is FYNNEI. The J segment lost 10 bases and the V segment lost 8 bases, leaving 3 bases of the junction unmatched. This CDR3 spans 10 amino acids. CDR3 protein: CASGTSPQYF. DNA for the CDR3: TGTGCCAGCGGGACTAGCCCCCAGTACTTC.

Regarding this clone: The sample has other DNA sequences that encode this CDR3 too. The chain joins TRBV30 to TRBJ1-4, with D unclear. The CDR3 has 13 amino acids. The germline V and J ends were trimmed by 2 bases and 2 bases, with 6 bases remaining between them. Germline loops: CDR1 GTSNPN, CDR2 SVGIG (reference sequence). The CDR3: CAWSKGTNEKLFF. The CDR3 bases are TGTGCCTGGAGTAAGGGTACTAATGAAAAACTGTTTTTT.

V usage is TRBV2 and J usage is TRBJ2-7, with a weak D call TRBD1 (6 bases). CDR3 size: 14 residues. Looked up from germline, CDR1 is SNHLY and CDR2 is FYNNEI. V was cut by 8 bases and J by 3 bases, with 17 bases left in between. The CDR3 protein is CASASQGLGYEQYF. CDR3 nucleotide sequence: TGTGCCAGCGCCTCCCAGGGGTTAGGCTACGAGCAGTACTTC.

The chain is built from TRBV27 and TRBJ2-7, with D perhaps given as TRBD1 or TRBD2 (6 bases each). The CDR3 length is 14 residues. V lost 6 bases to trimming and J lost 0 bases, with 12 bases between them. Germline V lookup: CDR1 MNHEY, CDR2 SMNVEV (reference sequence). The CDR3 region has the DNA TGTGCCAGCAGCCCCCGGGGGCCCTCCTACGAGCAGTACTTC. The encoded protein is CASSPRGPSYEQYF.

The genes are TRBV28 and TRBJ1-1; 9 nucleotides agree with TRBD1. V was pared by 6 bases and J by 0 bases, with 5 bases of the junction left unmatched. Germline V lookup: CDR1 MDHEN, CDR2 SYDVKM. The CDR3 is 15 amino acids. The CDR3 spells CASRRQGGMNTEAFF. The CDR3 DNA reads TGTGCCAGCAGGAGACAGGGGGGTATGAACACTGAAGCTTTCTTT. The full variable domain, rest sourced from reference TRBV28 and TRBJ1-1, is DVKVTQSSRYLVKRTGEKVFLECVQDMDHENMFWYRQDPGLGLRLIYFSYDVKMKEKGDIPEGYSVSREKKERFSLILESASTNQTSMYLCASRRQGGMNTEAFFGQGTRLTVV.

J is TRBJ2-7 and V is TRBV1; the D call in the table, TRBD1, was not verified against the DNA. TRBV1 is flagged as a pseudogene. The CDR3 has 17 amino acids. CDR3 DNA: TGCACCGATGTGAGCCAGGGGGCTCAAAGGGGGGCCTACGAGCAGTACTTC. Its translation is CTDVSQGAQRGAYEQYF.

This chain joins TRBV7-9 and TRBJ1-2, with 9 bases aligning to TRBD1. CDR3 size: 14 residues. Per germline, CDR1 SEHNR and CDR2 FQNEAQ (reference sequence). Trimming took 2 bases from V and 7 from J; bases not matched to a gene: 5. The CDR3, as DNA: TGTGCCAGCAGCTTAAAGGGACAGGGAGGTGGCTACACCTTC. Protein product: CASSLKGQGGGYTF.

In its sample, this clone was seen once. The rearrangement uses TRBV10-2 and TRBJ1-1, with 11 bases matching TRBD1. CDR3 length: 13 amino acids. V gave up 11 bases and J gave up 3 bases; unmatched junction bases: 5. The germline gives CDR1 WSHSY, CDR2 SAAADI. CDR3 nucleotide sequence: TGCGCCGCGGGACAGGGGGTAGACACTGAAGCTTTCTTT. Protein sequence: CAAGQGVDTEAFF.

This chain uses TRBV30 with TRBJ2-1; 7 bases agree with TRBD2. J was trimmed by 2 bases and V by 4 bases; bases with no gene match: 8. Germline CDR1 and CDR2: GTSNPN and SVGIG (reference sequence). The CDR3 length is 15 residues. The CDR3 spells CAWTVRTSAYNEQFF. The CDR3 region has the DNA TGTGCCTGGACGGTTCGAACTAGCGCCTACAATGAGCAGTTCTTC.